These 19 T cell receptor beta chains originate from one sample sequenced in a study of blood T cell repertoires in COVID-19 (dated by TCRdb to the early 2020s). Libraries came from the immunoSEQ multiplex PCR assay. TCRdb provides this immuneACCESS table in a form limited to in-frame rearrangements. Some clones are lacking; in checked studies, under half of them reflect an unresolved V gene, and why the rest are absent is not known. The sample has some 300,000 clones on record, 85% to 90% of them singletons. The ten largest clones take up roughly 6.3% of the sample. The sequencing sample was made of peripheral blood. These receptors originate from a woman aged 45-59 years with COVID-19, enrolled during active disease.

The CDR3: CASSESTRRAPLETNEKLFF. The CDR3 DNA sequence: TGCGCCAGCAGTGAGTCGACTCGGAGGGCACCCCTCGAGACTAATGAAAAACTGTTTTTT. The chain joins TRBV10-2 to TRBJ1-4; no definite D call. V lost 0 bases to trimming and J lost 2 bases, with 22 bases between them. The CDR3 runs 20 residues. Germline-derived CDR1 and CDR2 are WSHSY and SAAADI.

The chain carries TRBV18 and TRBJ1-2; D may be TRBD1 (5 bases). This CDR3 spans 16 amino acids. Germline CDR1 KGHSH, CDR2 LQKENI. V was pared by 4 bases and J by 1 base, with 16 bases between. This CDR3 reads CASSRTSEAINYGYTF. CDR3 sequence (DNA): TGTGCCAGCTCACGGACATCCGAGGCCATTAACTATGGCTACACCTTC.

The CDR3 coding sequence is TGTGCCAGCACCTCCGGGACTAGCTACGAGCAGTACTTC. Protein sequence: CASTSGTSYEQYF. The chain combines TRBV2 with TRBJ2-7; 8 positions agree with TRBD2. Germline V lookup: CDR1 SNHLY, CDR2 FYNNEI. The CDR3 runs 13 residues. V shed 7 bases, J shed 3 bases, and the junction held 5 bases outside the gene matches.

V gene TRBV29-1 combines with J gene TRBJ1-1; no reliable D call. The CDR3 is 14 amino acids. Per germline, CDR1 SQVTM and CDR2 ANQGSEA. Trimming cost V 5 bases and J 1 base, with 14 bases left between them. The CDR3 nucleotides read TGCAGCGTTCGCCCGGGATTCTCGAACACTGAAGCTTTCTTT. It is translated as CSVRPGFSNTEAFF.

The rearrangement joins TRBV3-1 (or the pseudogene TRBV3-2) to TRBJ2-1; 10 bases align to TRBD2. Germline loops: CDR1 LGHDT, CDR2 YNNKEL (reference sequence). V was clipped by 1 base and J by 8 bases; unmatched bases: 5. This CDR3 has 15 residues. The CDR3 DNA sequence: TGTGCCAGCAGCCAAGCACTAGCGGGACGGGATGAGCAGTTCTTC. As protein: CASSQALAGRDEQFF.

The CDR3 sequence: CASSVSGTSNTGELFF. The CDR3, as DNA: TGCGCCAGCAGCGTGTCCGGGACATCGAACACCGGGGAGCTGTTTTTT. J is TRBJ2-2 and V is TRBV5-1, with D possibly being TRBD1 (6 bases). CDR3 size: 16 residues. Trimming shortened V by 4 bases and J by 0 bases, and 13 bases separated the two germline ends. The germline V gene has CDR1 SGHRS and CDR2 YFSETQ.

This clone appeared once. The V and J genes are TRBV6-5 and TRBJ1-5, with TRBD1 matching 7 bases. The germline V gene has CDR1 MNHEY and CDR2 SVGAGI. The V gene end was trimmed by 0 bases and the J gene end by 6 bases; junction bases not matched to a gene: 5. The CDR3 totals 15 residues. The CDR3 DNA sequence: TGTGCCAGCAGTTACTCGTCACAGGGGCGTCAGCCCCAGCATTTT. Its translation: CASSYSSQGRQPQHF.

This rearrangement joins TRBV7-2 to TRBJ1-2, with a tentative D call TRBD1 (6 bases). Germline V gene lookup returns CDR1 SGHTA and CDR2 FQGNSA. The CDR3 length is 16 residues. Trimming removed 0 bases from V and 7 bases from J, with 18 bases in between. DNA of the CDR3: TGTGCCAGCAGCTTAGCGGCCCCAGGGGAATTTGGTGGCTACACCTTC. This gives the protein CASSLAAPGEFGGYTF.

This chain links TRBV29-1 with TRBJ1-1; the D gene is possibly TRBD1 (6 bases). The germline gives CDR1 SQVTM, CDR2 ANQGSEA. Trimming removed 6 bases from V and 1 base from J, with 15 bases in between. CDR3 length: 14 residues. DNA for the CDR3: TGCAGCGTAGGGGGGGACATTCGGAACACTGAAGCTTTCTTT. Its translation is CSVGGDIRNTEAFF.

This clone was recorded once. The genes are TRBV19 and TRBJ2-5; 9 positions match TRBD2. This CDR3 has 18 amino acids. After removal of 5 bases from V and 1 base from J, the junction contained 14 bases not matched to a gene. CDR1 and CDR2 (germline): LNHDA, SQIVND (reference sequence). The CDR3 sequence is CASSLRGSGSRPQETQYF. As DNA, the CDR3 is TGTGCCAGTAGTCTCCGGGGTAGCGGGAGTAGACCCCAAGAGACCCAGTACTTC.

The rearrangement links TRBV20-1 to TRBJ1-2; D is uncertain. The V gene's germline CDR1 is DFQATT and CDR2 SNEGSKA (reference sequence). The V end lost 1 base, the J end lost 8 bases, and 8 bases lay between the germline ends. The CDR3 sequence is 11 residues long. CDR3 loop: CSARAREGYTF. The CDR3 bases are TGCAGTGCTAGAGCCCGGGAAGGCTACACCTTC.

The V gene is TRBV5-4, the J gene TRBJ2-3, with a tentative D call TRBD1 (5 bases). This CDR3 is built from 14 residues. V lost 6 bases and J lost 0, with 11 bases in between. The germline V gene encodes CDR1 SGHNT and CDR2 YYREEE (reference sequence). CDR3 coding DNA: TGTGCCAGCAAAGGGGCTCCTAGCACAGATACGCAGTATTTT. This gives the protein CASKGAPSTDTQYF. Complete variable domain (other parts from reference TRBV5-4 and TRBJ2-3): ETGVTQSPTHLIKTRGQQVTLRCSSQSGHNTVSWYQQALGQGPQFIFQYYREEENGRGNFPPRFSGLQFPNYSSELNVNALELDDSALYLCASKGAPSTDTQYFGPGTRLTVL.

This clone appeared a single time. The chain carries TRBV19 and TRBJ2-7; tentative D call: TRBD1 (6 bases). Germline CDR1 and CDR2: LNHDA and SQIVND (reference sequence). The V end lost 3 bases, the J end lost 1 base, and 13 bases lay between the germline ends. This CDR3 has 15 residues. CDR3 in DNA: TGTGCCAGTAGTATCGAACAGGGAGCATCCTACGAGCAGTACTTC. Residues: CASSIEQGASYEQYF.

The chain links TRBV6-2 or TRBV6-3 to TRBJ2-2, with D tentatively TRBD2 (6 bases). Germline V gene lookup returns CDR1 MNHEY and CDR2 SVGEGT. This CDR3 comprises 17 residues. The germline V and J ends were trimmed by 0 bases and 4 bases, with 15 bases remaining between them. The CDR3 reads CASSYSLSRDITGELFF. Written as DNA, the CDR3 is TGTGCCAGCAGTTACTCCCTCTCGCGGGATATCACCGGGGAGCTGTTTTTT.

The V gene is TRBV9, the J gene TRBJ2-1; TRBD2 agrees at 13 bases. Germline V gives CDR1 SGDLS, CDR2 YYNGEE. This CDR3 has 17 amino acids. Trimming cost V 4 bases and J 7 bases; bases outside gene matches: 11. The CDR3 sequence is CASSLGPGTSGMNEQFF. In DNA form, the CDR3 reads TGTGCCAGCAGCTTGGGTCCAGGGACTAGCGGGATGAATGAGCAGTTCTTC.

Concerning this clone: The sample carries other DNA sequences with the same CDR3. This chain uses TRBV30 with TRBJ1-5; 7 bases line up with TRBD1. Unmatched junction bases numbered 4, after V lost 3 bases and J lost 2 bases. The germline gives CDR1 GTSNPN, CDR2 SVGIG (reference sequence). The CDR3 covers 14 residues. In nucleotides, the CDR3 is TGTGCCTGGAGCGTCGGACAGGGCAATCAGCCCCAGCATTTT. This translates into CAWSVGQGNQPQHF. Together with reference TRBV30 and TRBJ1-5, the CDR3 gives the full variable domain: SQTIHQWPATLVQPVGSPLSLECTVEGTSNPNLYWYRQAAGRGLQLLFYSVGIGQISSEVPQNLSASRPQDRQFILSSKKLLLSDSGFYLCAWSVGQGNQPQHFGDGTRLSIL.

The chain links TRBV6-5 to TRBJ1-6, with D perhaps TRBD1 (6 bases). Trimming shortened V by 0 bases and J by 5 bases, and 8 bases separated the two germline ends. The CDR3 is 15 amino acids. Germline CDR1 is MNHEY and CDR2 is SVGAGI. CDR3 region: CASSYSGADNSPLHF. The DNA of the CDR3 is TGTGCCAGCAGTTACTCGGGGGCCGATAATTCACCCCTCCACTTT.

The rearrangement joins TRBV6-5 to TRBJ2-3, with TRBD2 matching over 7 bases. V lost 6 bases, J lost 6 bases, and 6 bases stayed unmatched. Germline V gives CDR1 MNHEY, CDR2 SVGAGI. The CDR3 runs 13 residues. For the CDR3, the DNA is TGTGCCAGCAGAGTCGGACTAGTGGATACGCAGTATTTT. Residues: CASRVGLVDTQYF.

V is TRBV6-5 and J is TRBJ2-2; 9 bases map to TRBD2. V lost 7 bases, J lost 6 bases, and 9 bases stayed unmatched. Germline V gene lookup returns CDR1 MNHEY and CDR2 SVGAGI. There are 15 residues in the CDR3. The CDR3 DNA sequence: TGTGCCAGCAAATTCAGCGGGAGGCGGGCCGGGGAGCTGTTTTTT. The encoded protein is CASKFSGRRAGELFF.